This T cell receptor (beta chain) was identified during a study of blood T cell repertoires in COVID-19 (dated by TCRdb to the early 2020s). As for the study more broadly: Samples from collaborators originated in the United States, Italy and Spain and spanned both the acute and convalescent phases of COVID-19. The material from the prospective study consisted of cDNA or gDNA derived from T cells, B-cell-depleted T cells, or PBMCs. The dataset comprised deeply sampled blood TCRbeta repertoires from subjects exposed to, actively infected with, or recovered from COVID-19. The repertoires were released in a freely available public database meant as a resource for research on the immune response to SARS-CoV-2. Samples were obtained from the ongoing ImmuneRACE study (first 160 participants) and from 950 to 1,500 subjects provided by 6 global collaborators. Nearly every sample came with metadata listing a de-identified subject ID, COVID-19 status, age in years and sex. Where available, HLA class I and class II types were taken from metadata supplied by the sample provider and were not determined by assay-based typing.

From V the trimming removes 0 bases and from J it removes 8 bases, while the gene matches leave 13 bases of the junction unaccounted for. The CDR3 sequence holds 17 residues, the cysteine and phenylalanine included. The read is trimmed to its CDR3 DNA, 51 bases read in frame from base 1. CDR1 and CDR2, per the germline V gene, are MGHRA and YSYEKL. Another Seattle source contributed samples from volunteer blood donors who had recovered from COVID-19. Each collaborating institution followed its own protocols to collect whole blood in K2EDTA tubes. For TCRbeta analysis, collaborators shipped samples in one of three forms: frozen whole blood, isolated PBMCs, or DNA extracted from either of those sample types. TCRbeta CDR3 regions were amplified from genomic DNA by means of the immunoSEQ Assay, a bias-controlled multiplex PCR. Under the source paper's analysis protocol: The number of nucleated cells in each sample was estimated from the amplification of reference gene primers within the assay. Sequence reads were collapsed and filtered to measure the absolute abundance of every unique TCRbeta CDR3 rearrangement. Productive Simpson clonality was computed per sample as the square root of Simpson's diversity index over productive rearrangements. Held by TCRdb, this immuneACCESS table contains in-frame sequences only and omits some clones. Under half of the omission traces to an unresolved V gene where checked; the cause of the rest is unknown. The V and J calls and clone size were taken over from that table, and D and trimming were inferred from the DNA. In this sample the table shows under 300,000 clones, about nine tenths of which occur a single time. In total, the top ten clones hold 7.2% of the sample.

General findings and caveats noted by the study authors: Clinical and demographic metadata were provided uncurated, with the amount varying by source and participant.

This clone was counted a few times. No cognate antigen has been identified for it. Base-call qualities are not available, and no considerably larger clone is one nucleotide away. The rearrangement combines TRBV4-1 with TRBJ2-3; 8 bases in the junction line up with TRBD2. Sequencing was done on a sample of peripheral blood. The TCR sequence derives from a man in his sixties who had recovered from COVID-19. The nucleotide sequence reads as follows: TGCGCCAGCAGCCAAGAACGGCTAGCGGGCCCGAGGGGTACGCAGTATTTT. Translated, it reads CASSQERLAGPRGTQYF.